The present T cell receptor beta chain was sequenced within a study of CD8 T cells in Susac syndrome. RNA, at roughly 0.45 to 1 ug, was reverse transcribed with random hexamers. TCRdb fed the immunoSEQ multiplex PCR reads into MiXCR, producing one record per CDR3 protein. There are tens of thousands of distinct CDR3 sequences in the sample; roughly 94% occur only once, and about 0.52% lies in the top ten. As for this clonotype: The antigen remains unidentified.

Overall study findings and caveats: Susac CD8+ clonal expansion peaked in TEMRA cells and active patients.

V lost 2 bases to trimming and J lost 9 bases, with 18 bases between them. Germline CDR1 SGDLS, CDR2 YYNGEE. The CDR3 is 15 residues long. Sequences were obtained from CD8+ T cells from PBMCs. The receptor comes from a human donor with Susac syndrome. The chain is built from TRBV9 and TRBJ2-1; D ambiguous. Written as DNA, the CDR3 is TGTGCCAGCAGCGTTTACCTGGGTGAAGGTGTTGAGCAGTTCTTC. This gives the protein CASSVYLGEGVEQFF.